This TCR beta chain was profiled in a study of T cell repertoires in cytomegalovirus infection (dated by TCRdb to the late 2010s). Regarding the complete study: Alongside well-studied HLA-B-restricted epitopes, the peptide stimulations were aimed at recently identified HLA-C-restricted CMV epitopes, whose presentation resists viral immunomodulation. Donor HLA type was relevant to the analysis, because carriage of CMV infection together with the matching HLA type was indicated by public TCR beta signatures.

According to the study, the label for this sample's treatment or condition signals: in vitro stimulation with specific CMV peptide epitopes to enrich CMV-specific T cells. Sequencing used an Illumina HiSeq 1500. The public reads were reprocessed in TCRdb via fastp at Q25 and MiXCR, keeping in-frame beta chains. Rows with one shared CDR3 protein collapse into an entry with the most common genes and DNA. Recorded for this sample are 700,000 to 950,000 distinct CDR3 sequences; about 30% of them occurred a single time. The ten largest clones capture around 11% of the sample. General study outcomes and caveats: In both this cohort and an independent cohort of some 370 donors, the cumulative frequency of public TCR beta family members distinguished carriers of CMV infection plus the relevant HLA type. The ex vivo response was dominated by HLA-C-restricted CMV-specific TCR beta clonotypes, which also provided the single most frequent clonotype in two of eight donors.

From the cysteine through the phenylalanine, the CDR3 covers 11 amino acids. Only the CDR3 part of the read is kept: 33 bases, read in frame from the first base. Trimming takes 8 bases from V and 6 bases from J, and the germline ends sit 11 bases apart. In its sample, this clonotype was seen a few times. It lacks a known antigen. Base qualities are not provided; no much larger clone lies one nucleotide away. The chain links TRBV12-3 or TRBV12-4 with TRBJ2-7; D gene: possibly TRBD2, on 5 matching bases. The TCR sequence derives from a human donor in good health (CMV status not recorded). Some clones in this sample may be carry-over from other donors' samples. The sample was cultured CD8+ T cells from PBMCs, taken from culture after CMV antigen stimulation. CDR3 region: CASASPFEQYF. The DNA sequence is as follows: TGTGCCAGCGCTAGCCCCTTCGAGCAGTACTTC.